A selection of T cell receptor beta chains follows, all from one sample in a study of T cells in Graves' hyperthyroidism and ophthalmopathy. Each CDR3 protein is one row after TCRdb ran MiXCR on the multiplex PCR reads. This sample has a few hundred thousand distinct CDR3 sequences, with roughly an eighth found just once. Sample: blood. The source of these receptors is a woman between 18 and 29 years old with Graves' hyperthyroidism. Each CDR3 is given with its conserved first and last residue. The D gene is left open where the match is weak. Size is omitted from some rows. Given values are once, few, many or a class for expanded clones.

V: TRBV28; D: NA; J: TRBJ1-1; size: many; CDR3: CASSFPGATAFF; DNA: TGTGCCAGCAGTTTCCCGGGGGCTACTGCTTTCTTT
V: TRBV19; D: NA; J: TRBJ2-1; size: NA; CDR3: CASSIGGWGSNEQFF; DNA: TGTGCCAGTAGTATAGGGGGGTGGGGCTCCAATGAGCAGTTCTTC
V: TRBV28; D: NA; J: TRBJ1-5; size: many; CDR3: CASSLWTGNQPQHF; DNA: TGTGCCAGCAGTTTATGGACAGGAAATCAGCCCCAGCATTTT
V: TRBV12-3/TRBV12-4; D: NA; J: TRBJ1-1; size: many; CDR3: CASSPRTEAFF; DNA: TGTGCCAGCAGCCCGCGAACTGAAGCTTTCTTT
V: TRBV27; D: TRBD1; J: TRBJ2-7; size: many; CDR3: CASSWTGEGNEQYF; DNA: TGTGCCAGCAGTTGGACAGGGGAAGGGAACGAGCAGTACTTC
V: TRBV5-5; D: TRBD2; J: TRBJ2-2; size: many; CDR3: CASSFQRDYTGELFF; DNA: TGTGCCAGCAGCTTCCAGCGGGATTACACCGGGGAGCTGTTTTTT
V: TRBV20-1; D: NA; J: TRBJ1-5; size: many; CDR3: CSAWLPGEVGNQPQHF; DNA: TGCAGTGCGTGGCTTCCAGGGGAAGTCGGCAATCAGCCCCAGCATTTT
V: TRBV11-2; D: NA; J: TRBJ2-7; size: NA; CDR3: CASSFVSQGSYEQYF; DNA: TGTGCCAGCAGCTTTGTGTCGCAGGGAAGCTACGAGCAGTACTTC
V: TRBV7-2; D: NA; J: TRBJ1-4; size: NA; CDR3: CASTLLFEKLFF; DNA: TGTGCCAGCACTCTCCTCTTTGAAAAACTGTTTTTT
V: TRBV10-2; D: NA; J: TRBJ2-7; size: many; CDR3: CASSELQLLGTYEQYF; DNA: TGCGCCAGCAGTGAGTTACAGCTTCTGGGGACTTACGAGCAGTACTTC
V: TRBV12-3/TRBV12-4; D: NA; J: TRBJ1-2; size: many; CDR3: CASTPGGTTNYGYTF; DNA: TGTGCCAGCACCCCTGGGGGTACCACTAACTATGGCTACACCTTC
V: TRBV6-5; D: NA; J: TRBJ2-7; size: many; CDR3: CASSLRGNSRSSYEQYF; DNA: TGTGCCAGCAGCTTACGGGGGAACAGTAGGAGCTCCTACGAGCAGTACTTC
V: TRBV27; D: NA; J: TRBJ2-1; size: few; CDR3: CASSWRVINNEQFF; DNA: TGTGCCAGCAGTTGGAGAGTGATAAACAATGAGCAGTTCTTC
V: TRBV20-1; D: TRBD2; J: TRBJ2-5; size: many; CDR3: CSAREYGTSVPVGYF; DNA: TGCAGTGCTAGAGAGTACGGGACTAGCGTCCCGGTAGGGTACTTC
V: TRBV12-5; D: NA; J: TRBJ2-1; size: many; CDR3: CASGLVGSEQFF; DNA: TGTGCTAGTGGTTTGGTAGGGAGTGAGCAGTTCTTC
V: TRBV5-1; D: NA; J: TRBJ2-2; size: many; CDR3: CASSYLAGRDTGELFF; DNA: TGCGCCAGCAGCTACCTGGCGGGGCGAGACACCGGGGAGCTGTTTTTT
V: TRBV27; D: NA; J: TRBJ2-4; size: many; CDR3: CASSHGGIQYF; DNA: TGTGCCAGCAGCCACGGGGGCATTCAGTACTTC
V: TRBV29-1; D: NA; J: TRBJ1-3; size: few; CDR3: CSVVPGSSGNTIYF; DNA: TGCAGCGTTGTCCCCGGTAGCTCTGGAAACACCATATATTTT
V: TRBV9; D: TRBD2; J: TRBJ2-1; size: few; CDR3: CASSVGGSGSTNEQFF; DNA: TGTGCCAGCAGCGTAGGCGGTAGCGGGAGTACAAATGAGCAGTTCTTC
V: TRBV20-1; D: TRBD1; J: TRBJ2-7; size: NA; CDR3: CSAASGTGGYEQYF; DNA: TGCAGTGCTGCTTCCGGGACAGGCGGTTACGAGCAGTACTTC
V: TRBV12-3/TRBV12-4; D: NA; J: TRBJ1-1; size: many; CDR3: CASSFPNFEAFF; DNA: TGTGCCAGCAGTTTCCCGAACTTTGAAGCTTTCTTT
V: TRBV5-1; D: NA; J: TRBJ2-3; size: few; CDR3: CASSLKGPGSTDTQYF; DNA: TGCGCCAGCAGCCTGAAGGGTCCGGGGAGCACAGATACGCAGTATTTT
V: TRBV28; D: NA; J: TRBJ1-5; size: NA; CDR3: CASITPQGHNNQPQHF; DNA: TGTGCCAGCATAACCCCCCAGGGACATAACAATCAGCCCCAGCATTTT
V: TRBV19; D: NA; J: TRBJ2-1; size: NA; CDR3: CATGARRSERNEQFF; DNA: TGTGCCACGGGGGCGAGGCGGTCCGAACGCAATGAGCAGTTCTTC
V: TRBV12-5; D: TRBD2; J: TRBJ2-1; size: NA; CDR3: CASGPRGSSYNEQFF; DNA: TGTGCTAGTGGTCCCCGCGGGAGCTCCTACAATGAGCAGTTCTTC
V: TRBV4-3; D: NA; J: TRBJ1-6; size: few; CDR3: CASSHSFVARHNSPLHF; DNA: TGCGCCAGCAGCCACTCGTTCGTGGCGCGACATAATTCACCCCTCCACTTT
V: TRBV29-1; D: NA; J: TRBJ1-1; size: many; CDR3: CSVEIQQNTEAFF; DNA: TGCAGCGTTGAAATCCAGCAGAACACTGAAGCTTTCTTT